In its sample, the clone carrying this T cell receptor (beta chain) was seen a few times. What it binds is not known. Using a J-beta primer mix together with a sample-barcoded 5' primer, a second PCR was run for roughly 7 to 11 cycles. TCRdb recomputed calls from the 5' RACE reads with MiXCR, one row per CDR3 protein. The table records about 680,000 distinct CDR3 sequences, roughly 50% of them present only once. The record originates from a study of blood T cells in healthy people across ages. General observations from the study: Using unsorted PBMCs precluded a conclusive naive versus antigen-experienced comparison. When set beside aged donors, long-lived donors presented more naive CD4+ cells and higher diversity.

This CDR3 spans 13 amino acids. The V end lost 6 bases, the J end lost 2 bases, and 8 bases lay between the germline ends. The material sequenced was blood. The TCR sequence derives from a woman between 55 and 75 years old in good health. This sequence joins TRBV12-3 or TRBV12-4 and TRBJ1-3; D call uncertain. The CDR3 reads CASRGSPGNTIYF. CDR3 nucleotide sequence: TGTGCCAGCAGAGGTTCGCCTGGAAACACCATATATTTT.